This T cell receptor beta chain is drawn from a study of CD8 T cells in ankylosing spondylitis. Study-wide findings and caveats: It was reported that disease-linked clones were significantly enriched in matched ankylosing spondylitis synovial fluid. Typical of ankylosing spondylitis blood, it appeared, was a TCR beta motif of under 10 highly homologous variants. In peripheral blood, disease-linked CD8+ clones occurred at relatively low frequencies. Reactive arthritis synovial fluid and blood were previously reported to contain some motif variants.

Libraries of TCR beta came from quantitative 5'-RACE with molecular barcodes. TCRdb itself ran the 5' RACE reads through MiXCR, one entry per CDR3 protein. Of more than 400,000 distinct CDR3 sequences listed, about 5.2% were seen once; the top ten hold roughly 3.3%. This clonotype was found many times. Its antigen is undetermined. The ends lost 2 bases at V and 5 bases at J; junction bases unmatched: 10. CDR1 is SGHRS and CDR2 is YFSETQ in the germline V gene. The CDR3 totals 15 residues. This receptor was taken from a male donor with ankylosing spondylitis. The chain has TRBV5-1 and TRBJ2-7; 7 bases map to TRBD2. The material sequenced was blood, either unsorted or a sorted T cell fraction (not recorded which). The CDR3 sequence: CASSLVPRRGNEQYF. In nucleotides, the CDR3 is TGCGCCAGCAGCTTAGTCCCGCGGCGGGGGAACGAGCAGTACTTC.